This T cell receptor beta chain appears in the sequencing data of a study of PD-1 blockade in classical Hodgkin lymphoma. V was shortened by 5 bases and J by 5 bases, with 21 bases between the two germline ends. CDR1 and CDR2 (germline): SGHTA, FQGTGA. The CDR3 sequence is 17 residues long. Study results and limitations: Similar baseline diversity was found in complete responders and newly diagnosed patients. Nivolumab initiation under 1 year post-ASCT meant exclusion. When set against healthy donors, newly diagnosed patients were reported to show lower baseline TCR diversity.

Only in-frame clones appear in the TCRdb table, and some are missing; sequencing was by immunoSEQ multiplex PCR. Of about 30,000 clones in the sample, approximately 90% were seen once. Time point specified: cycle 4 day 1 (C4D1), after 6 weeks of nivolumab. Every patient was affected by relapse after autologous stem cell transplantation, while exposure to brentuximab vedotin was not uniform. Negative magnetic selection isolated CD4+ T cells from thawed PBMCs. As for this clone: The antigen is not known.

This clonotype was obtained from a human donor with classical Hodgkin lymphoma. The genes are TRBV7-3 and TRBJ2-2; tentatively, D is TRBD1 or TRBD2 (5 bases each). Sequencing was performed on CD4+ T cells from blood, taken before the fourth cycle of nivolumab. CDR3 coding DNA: TGTGCCAGCAGCCCGTCCGGGACCACTGAATTAACCGGGGAGCTGTTTTTT. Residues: CASSPSGTTELTGELFF.